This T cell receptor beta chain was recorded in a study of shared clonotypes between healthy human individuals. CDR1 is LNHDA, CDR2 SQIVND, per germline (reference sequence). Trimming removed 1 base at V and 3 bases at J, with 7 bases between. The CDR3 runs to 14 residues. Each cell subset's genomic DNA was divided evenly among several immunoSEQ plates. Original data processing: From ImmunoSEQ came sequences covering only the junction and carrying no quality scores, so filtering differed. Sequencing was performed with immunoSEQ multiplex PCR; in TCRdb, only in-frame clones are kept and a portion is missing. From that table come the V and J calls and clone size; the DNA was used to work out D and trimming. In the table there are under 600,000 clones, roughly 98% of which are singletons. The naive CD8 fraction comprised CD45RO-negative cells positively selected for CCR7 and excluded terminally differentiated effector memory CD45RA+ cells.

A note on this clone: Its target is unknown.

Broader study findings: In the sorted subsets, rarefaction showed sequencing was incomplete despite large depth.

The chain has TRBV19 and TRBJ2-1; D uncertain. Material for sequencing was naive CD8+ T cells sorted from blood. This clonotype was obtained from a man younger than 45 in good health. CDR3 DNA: TGTGCCAGTAGTATAGGGGCCCACTACAATGAGCAGTTCTTC. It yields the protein CASSIGAHYNEQFF. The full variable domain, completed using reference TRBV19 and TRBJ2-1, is DGGITQSPKYLFRKEGQNVTLSCEQNLNHDAMYWYRQDPGQGLRLIYYSQIVNDFQKGDIAEGYSVSREKKESFPLTVTSAQKNPTAFYLCASSIGAHYNEQFFGPGTRLTVL.